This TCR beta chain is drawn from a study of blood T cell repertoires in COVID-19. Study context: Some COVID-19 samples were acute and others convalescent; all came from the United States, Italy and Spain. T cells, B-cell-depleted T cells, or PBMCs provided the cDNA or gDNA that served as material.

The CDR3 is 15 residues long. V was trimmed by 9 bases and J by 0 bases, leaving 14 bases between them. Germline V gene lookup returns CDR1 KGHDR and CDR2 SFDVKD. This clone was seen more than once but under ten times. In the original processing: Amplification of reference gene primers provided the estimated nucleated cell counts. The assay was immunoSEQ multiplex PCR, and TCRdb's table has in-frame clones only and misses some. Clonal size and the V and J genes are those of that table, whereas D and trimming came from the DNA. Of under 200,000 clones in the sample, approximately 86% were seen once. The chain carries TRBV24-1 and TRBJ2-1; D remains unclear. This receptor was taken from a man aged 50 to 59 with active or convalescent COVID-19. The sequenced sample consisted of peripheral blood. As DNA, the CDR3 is TGTGCCACCCACCGCGGTTGGAGCTCCTACAATGAGCAGTTCTTC. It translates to CATHRGWSSYNEQFF.